The rows below give T cell receptor beta chains drawn from one sample of a study of CD8+ T cells in alopecia areata. The table came from immunoSEQ multiplex PCR; TCRdb's copy has only in-frame clones and leaves some out. The data contain about 220,000 clones, about 57% of them singletons. The sample consisted of CD4+ T cells sorted from blood, taken at week 4, from a patient treated with tofacitinib. These receptors were collected from a human donor with alopecia areata. Each CDR3 is given with its conserved first and last residue. Each record gives: J gene, V gene, clone size, D gene, CDR3 DNA, CDR3 protein. The D gene is left open where the match is weak. Size tells how often a clone was seen (once, few, many) or the class of an expanded clone, and some rows leave it out.

J: TRBJ2-1
V: TRBV10-3
size: NA
D: TRBD1
DNA: TGTGCCATCGGTTCGGACAGGAAGACTTACAATGAGCAGTTCTTC
CDR3: CAIGSDRKTYNEQFF

J: TRBJ2-7
V: TRBV9
size: NA
D: NA
DNA: TGTGCCAGCAGCGTAGGGGACTTTAGCTCCTACGAGCAGTACTTC
CDR3: CASSVGDFSSYEQYF

J: TRBJ1-1
V: TRBV6-5
size: NA
D: TRBD1
DNA: TGTGCCAGCAGTTTACTCGGGACAGGGTATGAAGCTTTCTTT
CDR3: CASSLLGTGYEAFF

J: TRBJ2-4
V: TRBV29-1
size: NA
D: NA
DNA: TGCAGCGTTGAGGTCGGCGACATTCAGTACTTC
CDR3: CSVEVGDIQYF

J: TRBJ2-1
V: TRBV30
size: NA
D: NA
DNA: TGTGCCTGGAGTGTACCTGGCGCTGAGCAGTTCTTC
CDR3: CAWSVPGAEQFF

J: TRBJ1-1
V: TRBV29-1
size: once
D: NA
DNA: TGCAGCGTCTATCCCTCCAACGCCATGAACACTGAAGCTTTCTTT
CDR3: CSVYPSNAMNTEAFF

J: TRBJ1-1
V: TRBV30
size: NA
D: NA
DNA: TGTGCCTGGAGGCGGGACCACAGTGGCACTGAAGCTTTCTTT
CDR3: CAWRRDHSGTEAFF

J: TRBJ1-6
V: TRBV18
size: few
D: TRBD1
DNA: TGTGCCAGCTCACCTTCCGGACAGGGATTAAGTTCACCCCTCCACTTT
CDR3: CASSPSGQGLSSPLHF

J: TRBJ2-1
V: TRBV11-1
size: few
D: NA
DNA: TGTGCCAGCAGCTTTAATTCCGGGGAGTACAATGAGCAGTTCTTC
CDR3: CASSFNSGEYNEQFF

J: TRBJ1-1
V: TRBV14
size: few
D: TRBD1
DNA: TGTGCCAGCAGCCAAAAGACAGGGGGTAAAATGAACACTGAAGCTTTCTTT
CDR3: CASSQKTGGKMNTEAFF

J: TRBJ2-3
V: TRBV30
size: NA
D: NA
DNA: TGTGCCTGGAGTCCAGGGTCAGATACGCAGTATTTT
CDR3: CAWSPGSDTQYF

J: TRBJ2-6
V: TRBV7-2
size: few
D: NA
DNA: TGTGCCAGCAGCTTGCAATTATCTGGGGCCAACGTCCTGACTTTC
CDR3: CASSLQLSGANVLTF

J: TRBJ2-7
V: TRBV30
size: NA
D: NA
DNA: TGTGCCTGGAGGGACAGCCCCAGGGAGCAGTACTTC
CDR3: CAWRDSPREQYF

J: TRBJ2-4
V: TRBV7-8
size: few
D: NA
DNA: TGTGCCAGCAGCCCCGGTTGGAACCCAAAACAGTACTTC
CDR3: CASSPGWNPKQYF

J: TRBJ1-4
V: TRBV9
size: NA
D: TRBD1
DNA: TGTGCCAGCACCAAAACAGGGGGCTTACGGGAAAAACTGTTTTTT
CDR3: CASTKTGGLREKLFF

J: TRBJ2-3
V: TRBV5-1
size: few
D: NA
DNA: TGCGCCAGCAGCCAGTCCCTTTCGGCAGATACGCAGTATTTT
CDR3: CASSQSLSADTQYF

J: TRBJ1-5
V: TRBV4-3
size: once
D: NA
DNA: TGCGCCAGCAGCCAAGTACGGAATCAGCCCCAGCATTTT
CDR3: CASSQVRNQPQHF

J: TRBJ2-1
V: TRBV29-1
size: few
D: TRBD2
DNA: TGCAGCGTTGAAGATTGGCCCCGTAGCGGGGGGGCCGGTAATGAGCAGTTCTTC
CDR3: CSVEDWPRSGGAGNEQFF

J: TRBJ1-1
V: TRBV7-8
size: NA
D: TRBD1
DNA: TGTGCCAGCAGCTTCATTGAGGGGGCTACTGAAGCTTTCTTT
CDR3: CASSFIEGATEAFF

J: TRBJ1-2
V: TRBV30
size: NA
D: TRBD1
DNA: TGTGCCTGGAGTCAGGGGGGTGGAGGCTACACCTTC
CDR3: CAWSQGGGGYTF

J: TRBJ1-5
V: TRBV18
size: NA
D: NA
DNA: TGTGCCAGCTCACCTGGGACTATATTCCAGCCCCAGCATTTT
CDR3: CASSPGTIFQPQHF

J: TRBJ2-3
V: TRBV4-3
size: NA
D: NA
DNA: TGCGCCAGCAGTGATAGCTCTAGCACAGATACGCAGTATTTT
CDR3: CASSDSSSTDTQYF

J: TRBJ2-1
V: TRBV5-1
size: NA
D: NA
DNA: TGCGCCAGCAGCTTTTCCACGCGGGACAATGAGCAGTTCTTC
CDR3: CASSFSTRDNEQFF

J: TRBJ2-3
V: TRBV30
size: NA
D: TRBD2
DNA: TGTGCCTGGCGGACTAGCGGGGGTCCGGATACGCAGTATTTT
CDR3: CAWRTSGGPDTQYF

J: TRBJ2-1
V: TRBV7-2
size: NA
D: NA
DNA: TGTGCCAGCAGCCCGCCCAACAATGAGCAGTTCTTC
CDR3: CASSPPNNEQFF

J: TRBJ2-7
V: TRBV2
size: few
D: NA
DNA: TGTGCCAGCAAAGCTGGCCGGTCTAGCTCCTACGAGCAGTACTTC
CDR3: CASKAGRSSSYEQYF

J: TRBJ1-1
V: TRBV5-7
size: few
D: NA
DNA: TGTGCCAGCAGCCCAAAAGATATGAACACTGAAGCTTTCTTT
CDR3: CASSPKDMNTEAFF

J: TRBJ2-3
V: TRBV5-1
size: few
D: NA
DNA: TGCGCCAGCAGCCAAGGGGCAGTTGGCACAGATACGCAGTATTTT
CDR3: CASSQGAVGTDTQYF

J: TRBJ2-2
V: TRBV9
size: once
D: NA
DNA: TGTGCCAGCAGCGTAGTGAGCCAGGGCGGCACCGGGGAGCTGTTTTTT
CDR3: CASSVVSQGGTGELFF

J: TRBJ1-2
V: TRBV7-9
size: few
D: NA
DNA: TGTGCCAGCAGCTTAGGGGGCAGGTTTGGCTACACCTTC
CDR3: CASSLGGRFGYTF

J: TRBJ2-7
V: TRBV11-2
size: many
D: NA
DNA: TGTGCCAGCAGCGTAGGCGGGCCAGCCTACGAGCAGTACTTC
CDR3: CASSVGGPAYEQYF